This record covers a single T cell receptor beta chain. The sample comes from a study of control samples from healthy donors and cancer patients. V was pared by 1 base and J by 4 bases, with 10 bases between. The germline gives CDR1 LGHDT, CDR2 YNNKEL (reference sequence). The CDR3 loop spans 14 amino acids. Repertoires were generated with immunoSEQ multiplex PCR, while TCRdb's copy carries only in-frame clones and drops some. The sample includes over 150,000 clones, around 96% of them seen just once. The chain is built from TRBV3-1 (or the pseudogene TRBV3-2) and TRBJ1-2, with D maybe TRBD1 (6 bases). The sequencing sample was made of blood. This clonotype was obtained from a woman aged 25 to 45 in good health. CDR3 nucleotide sequence: TGTGCCAGCAGCCAAGTATCAGGGGTCTATGGCTACACCTTC. It codes for CASSQVSGVYGYTF.